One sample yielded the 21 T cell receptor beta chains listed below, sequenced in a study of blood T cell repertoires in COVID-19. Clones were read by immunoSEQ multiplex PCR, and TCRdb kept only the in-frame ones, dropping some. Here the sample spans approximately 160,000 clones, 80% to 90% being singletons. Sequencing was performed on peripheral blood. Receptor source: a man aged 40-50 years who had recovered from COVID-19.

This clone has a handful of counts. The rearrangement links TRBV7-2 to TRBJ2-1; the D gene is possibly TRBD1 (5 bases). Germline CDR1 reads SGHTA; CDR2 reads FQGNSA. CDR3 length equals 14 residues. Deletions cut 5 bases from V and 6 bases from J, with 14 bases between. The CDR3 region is CASSPHLTANEQFF. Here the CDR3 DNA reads TGTGCCAGCAGCCCACACCTGACAGCCAATGAGCAGTTCTTC.

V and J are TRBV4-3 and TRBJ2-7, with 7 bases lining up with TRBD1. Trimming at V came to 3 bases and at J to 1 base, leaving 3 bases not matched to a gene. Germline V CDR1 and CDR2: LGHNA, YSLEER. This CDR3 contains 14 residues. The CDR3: CASSQLQGSYEQYF. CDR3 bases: TGCGCCAGCAGCCAGTTACAGGGGTCCTACGAGCAGTACTTC.

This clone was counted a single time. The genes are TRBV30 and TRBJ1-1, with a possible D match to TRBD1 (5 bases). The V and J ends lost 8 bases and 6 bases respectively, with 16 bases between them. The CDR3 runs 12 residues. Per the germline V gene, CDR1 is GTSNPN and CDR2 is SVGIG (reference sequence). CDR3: CARRWGEAEAFF. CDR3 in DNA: TGTGCCAGGCGTTGGGGGGAGGCTGAAGCTTTCTTT.

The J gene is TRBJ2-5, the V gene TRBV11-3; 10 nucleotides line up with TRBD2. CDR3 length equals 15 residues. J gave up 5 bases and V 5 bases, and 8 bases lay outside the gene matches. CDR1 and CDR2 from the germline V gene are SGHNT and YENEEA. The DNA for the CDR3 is TGTGCCAGCAGCCCCGATAGGACTAGCGGCGAGACCCAGTACTTC. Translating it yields CASSPDRTSGETQYF.

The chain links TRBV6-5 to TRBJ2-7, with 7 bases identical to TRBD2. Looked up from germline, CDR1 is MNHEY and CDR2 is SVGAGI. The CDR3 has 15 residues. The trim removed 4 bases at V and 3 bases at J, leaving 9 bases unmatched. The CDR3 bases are TGTGCCAGCAGTTCCTCGGGGGGATCGTTCTACGAGCAGTACTTC. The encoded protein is CASSSSGGSFYEQYF.

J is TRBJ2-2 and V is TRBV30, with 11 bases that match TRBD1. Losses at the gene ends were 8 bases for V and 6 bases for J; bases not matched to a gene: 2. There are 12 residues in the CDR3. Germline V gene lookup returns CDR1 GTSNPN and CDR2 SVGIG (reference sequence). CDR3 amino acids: CAGQGASGELFF. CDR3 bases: TGTGCCGGACAGGGGGCCTCCGGGGAGCTGTTTTTT.

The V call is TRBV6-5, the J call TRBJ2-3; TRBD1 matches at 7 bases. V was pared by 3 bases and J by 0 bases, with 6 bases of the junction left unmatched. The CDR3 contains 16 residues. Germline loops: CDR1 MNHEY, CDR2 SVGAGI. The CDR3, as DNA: TGTGCCAGCAGTTATGGGACAGTGTCTAGCACAGATACGCAGTATTTT. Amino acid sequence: CASSYGTVSSTDTQYF.

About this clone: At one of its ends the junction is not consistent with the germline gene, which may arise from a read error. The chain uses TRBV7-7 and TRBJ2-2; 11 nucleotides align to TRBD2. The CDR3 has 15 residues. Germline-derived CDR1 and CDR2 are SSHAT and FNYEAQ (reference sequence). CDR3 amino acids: CASSPLAGVPGELFF. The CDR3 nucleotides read TGTGCTAGCAGCCCACTAGCGGGAGTTCCCGGGGAGCTGTTTTTT.

The CDR3 region is CATSRSGYNSPLHF. The CDR3 region has the DNA TGTGCCACCAGCAGATCAGGGTATAATTCACCCCTCCACTTT. The rearrangement uses TRBV15 and TRBJ1-6; D may be TRBD1 (5 bases). This CDR3 is 14 amino acids long. V lost 2 bases and J lost 4, with 6 bases in between. Germline CDR1 LNHNV, CDR2 YYDKDF (reference sequence).

This chain's CDR3 is CASRGSTDTQYF. The CDR3 coding sequence is TGTGCCTCGCGGGGGAGCACAGATACGCAGTATTTT. The genes are TRBV30 and TRBJ2-3; 7 bases map to TRBD2. The J segment lost 0 bases and the V segment lost 7 bases, leaving 1 base of the junction unmatched. The germline CDR1 and CDR2 sequences are GTSNPN and SVGIG (reference sequence). The CDR3 extends over 12 amino acids. Variable domain in full (rest from reference TRBV30 and TRBJ2-3): SQTIHQWPATLVQPVGSPLSLECTVEGTSNPNLYWYRQAAGRGLQLLFYSVGIGQISSEVPQNLSASRPQDRQFILSSKKLLLSDSGFYLCASRGSTDTQYFGPGTRLTVL.

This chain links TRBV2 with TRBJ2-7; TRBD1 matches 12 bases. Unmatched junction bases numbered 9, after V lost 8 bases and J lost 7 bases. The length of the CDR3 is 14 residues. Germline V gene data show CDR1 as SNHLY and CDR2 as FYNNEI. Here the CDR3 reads CASHGTGGWREQYF. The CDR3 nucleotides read TGTGCCAGCCACGGGACAGGGGGCTGGAGGGAGCAGTACTTC. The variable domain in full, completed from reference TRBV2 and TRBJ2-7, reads EPEVTQTPSHQVTQMGQEVILRCVPISNHLYFYWYRQILGQKVEFLVSFYNNEISEKSEIFDDQFSVERPDGSNFTLKIRSTKLEDSAMYFCASHGTGGWREQYFGPGTRLTVT.

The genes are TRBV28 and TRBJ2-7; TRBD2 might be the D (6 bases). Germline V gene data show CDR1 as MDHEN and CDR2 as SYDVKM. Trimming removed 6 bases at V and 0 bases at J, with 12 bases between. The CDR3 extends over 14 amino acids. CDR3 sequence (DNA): TGTGCCAGCAGATCCAGACTAGTCTCCTACGAGCAGTACTTC. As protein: CASRSRLVSYEQYF.

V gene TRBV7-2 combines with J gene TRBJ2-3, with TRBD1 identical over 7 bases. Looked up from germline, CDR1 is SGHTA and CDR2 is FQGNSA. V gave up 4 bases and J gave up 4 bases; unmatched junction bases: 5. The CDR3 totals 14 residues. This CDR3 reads CASSYGQAPDTQYF. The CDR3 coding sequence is TGTGCCAGCAGCTACGGACAGGCCCCAGATACGCAGTATTTT.

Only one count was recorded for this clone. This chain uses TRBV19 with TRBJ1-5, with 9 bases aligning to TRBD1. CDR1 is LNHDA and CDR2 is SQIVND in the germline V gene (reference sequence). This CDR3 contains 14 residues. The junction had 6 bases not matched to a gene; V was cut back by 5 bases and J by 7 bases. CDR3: CASSPDRGLQPQHF. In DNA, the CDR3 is TGTGCCAGTAGTCCGGACAGGGGATTACAGCCCCAGCATTTT.

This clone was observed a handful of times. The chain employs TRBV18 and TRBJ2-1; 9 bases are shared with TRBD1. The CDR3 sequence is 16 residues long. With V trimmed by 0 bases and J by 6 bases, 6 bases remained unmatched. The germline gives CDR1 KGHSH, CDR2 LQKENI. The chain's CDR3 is CASSPPGTGSGNEQFF. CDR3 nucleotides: TGTGCCAGCTCACCACCAGGGACAGGGTCAGGCAATGAGCAGTTCTTC. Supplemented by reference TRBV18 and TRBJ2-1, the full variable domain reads NAGVMQNPRHLVRRRGQEARLRCSPMKGHSHVYWYRQLPEEGLKFMVYLQKENIIDESGMPKERFSAEFPKEGPSILRIQQVVRGDSAAYFCASSPPGTGSGNEQFFGPGTRLTVL.

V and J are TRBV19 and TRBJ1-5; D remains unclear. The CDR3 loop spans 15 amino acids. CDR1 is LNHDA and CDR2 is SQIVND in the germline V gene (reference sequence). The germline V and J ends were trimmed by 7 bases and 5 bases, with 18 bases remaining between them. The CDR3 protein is CASTKSTDYYQPQHF. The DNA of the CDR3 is TGTGCCAGTACCAAATCAACGGACTATTATCAGCCCCAGCATTTT.

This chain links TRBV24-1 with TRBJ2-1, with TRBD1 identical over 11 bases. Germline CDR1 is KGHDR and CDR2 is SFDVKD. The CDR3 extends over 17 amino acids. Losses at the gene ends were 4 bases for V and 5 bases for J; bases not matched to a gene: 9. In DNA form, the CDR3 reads TGTGCCACCAGTGACCCACCGGGACAGGGGGGCAACAATGAGCAGTTCTTC. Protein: CATSDPPGQGGNNEQFF.

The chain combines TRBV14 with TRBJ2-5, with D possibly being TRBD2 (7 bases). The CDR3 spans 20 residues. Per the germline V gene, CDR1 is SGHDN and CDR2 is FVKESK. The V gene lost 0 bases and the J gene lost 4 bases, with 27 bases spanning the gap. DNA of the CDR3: TGTGCCAGCAGCCAAGACTGGGGATTTTTAAGGGGGGGTCTCGGAGAGACCCAGTACTTC. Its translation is CASSQDWGFLRGGLGETQYF.

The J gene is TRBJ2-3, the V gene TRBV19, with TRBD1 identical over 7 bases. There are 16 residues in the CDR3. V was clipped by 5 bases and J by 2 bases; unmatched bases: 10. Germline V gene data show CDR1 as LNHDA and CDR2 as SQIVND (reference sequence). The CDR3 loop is CASSPLYRGDTDTQYF. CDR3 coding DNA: TGTGCCAGTAGTCCTCTCTACAGGGGAGACACAGATACGCAGTATTTT.

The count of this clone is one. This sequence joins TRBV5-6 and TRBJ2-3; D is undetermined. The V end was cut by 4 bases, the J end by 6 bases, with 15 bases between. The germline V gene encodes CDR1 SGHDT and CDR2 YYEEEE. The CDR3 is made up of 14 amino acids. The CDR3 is CASSQLLESDTQYF. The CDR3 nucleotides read TGTGCCAGCAGCCAACTCCTAGAGTCGGATACGCAGTATTTT.

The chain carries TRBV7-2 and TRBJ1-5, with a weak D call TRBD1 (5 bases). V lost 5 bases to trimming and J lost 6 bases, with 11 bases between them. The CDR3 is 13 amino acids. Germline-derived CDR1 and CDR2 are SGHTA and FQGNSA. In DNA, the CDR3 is TGTGCCAGCAGCCTACTACAGGTTCAGCCCCAGCATTTT. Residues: CASSLLQVQPQHF.